This is a list of T cell receptor beta chains from one sample in a study of blood T cell repertoires in COVID-19. TCRdb's table, derived via immunoSEQ multiplex PCR, lists solely in-frame clones and lacks some. The sample records about 310,000 clones, around 90% being singletons. The sample taken for sequencing was PBMCs or T cells enriched from blood (not recorded which). The receptor set was obtained from a woman between 18 and 30 years old with acute COVID-19. Both conserved end residues are trimmed from each CDR3. Fields, in order: V gene, clone size, CDR3 protein. For some rows the clone size is stated as once, few or many, or as a class when expanded; others skip it.

V: TRBV28
size: -
CDR3: ASSLGGSPRVEQY

V: TRBV2
size: -
CDR3: ASSLQGRSTEAF

V: TRBV16
size: -
CDR3: ASSVGLAGDEQF

V: TRBV25-1
size: -
CDR3: ASSPKKTAMNTEAF

V: TRBV19
size: -
CDR3: ASSMELSYNSPLH

V: TRBV30
size: once
CDR3: AWRIRLDYGYT

V: TRBV21-1
size: once
CDR3: ASSRNPQGAYYGYT

V: TRBV28
size: -
CDR3: ASRREGWVEGQPQH

V: TRBV9
size: -
CDR3: ASSVGAGGNSPLH

V: TRBV29-1
size: -
CDR3: SVEVSSSGNTIY

V: TRBV5-1
size: -
CDR3: ASSLGKLTGAGNTIY

V: TRBV6-4
size: -
CDR3: ARSPPRPINYGYT

V: TRBV30
size: -
CDR3: AWSPNRQGVPYEQY

V: TRBV19
size: few
CDR3: ASSPGPAGEQY

V: TRBV7-8
size: once
CDR3: ASSSNRVIVNEQY

V: TRBV2
size: -
CDR3: ASRRGREEPQH

V: TRBV21-1
size: -
CDR3: ASSKAVGGEQY

V: TRBV19
size: -
CDR3: ASSIEGVAGRLQPYEQY

V: TRBV5-6
size: -
CDR3: ASSLPSYGELF

V: TRBV18
size: -
CDR3: ASSPPVRGQETQY

V: TRBV12-3/TRBV12-4
size: -
CDR3: ASRVDRGPEAF

V: TRBV6-5
size: -
CDR3: ASSYSAYYEQY

V: TRBV20-1
size: -
CDR3: SASNFSGRATDTQY

V: TRBV20-1
size: -
CDR3: SAPRSYEQY

V: TRBV7-9
size: -
CDR3: ASSPGYGRGEQY

V: TRBV29-1
size: -
CDR3: SVEDWGQVSLSGANVLT

V: TRBV7-3
size: -
CDR3: ASSQSGQRYSGANVLT

V: TRBV11-2
size: -
CDR3: ATVRGTEAF

V: TRBV28
size: -
CDR3: ASSLRQEAF

V: TRBV7-9
size: -
CDR3: ASSFGQTNQPQH

V: TRBV7-9
size: -
CDR3: ASSTPGQANTGELF

V: TRBV12-5
size: once
CDR3: ASGLVRGAQETQY

V: TRBV6-5
size: -
CDR3: ASSYGPGREGYEQY

V: TRBV28
size: once
CDR3: ASSKGARGSNQPQH

V: TRBV6-5
size: -
CDR3: ASSYGEYEQY

V: TRBV2
size: -
CDR3: ASRRDREQTDTQY

V: TRBV11-2
size: -
CDR3: ASSLEGQGSVLT

V: TRBV9
size: once
CDR3: ASSPRGDRAYEQY

V: TRBV29-1
size: -
CDR3: SVAWRTGISNQETQY

V: TRBV4-1
size: -
CDR3: ASSLTGQGPDEQY